This T cell receptor beta chain derives from a study of T cell repertoires in cytomegalovirus infection. TCRdb called the reads again in MiXCR, with one record for every CDR3 protein. Of approximately 100,000 distinct CDR3 sequences listed, approximately 45% are singletons. This clonotype has only a few counts. No antigen is known for it. Trimming shortened V by 5 bases and J by 8 bases, and 19 bases separated the two germline ends. The CDR3 runs 15 residues. Per germline, CDR1 MDHEN and CDR2 SYDVKM. This sample comprised CD8+ T cells from cultured PBMCs, obtained from culture after CMV antigen stimulation. This sequence originates from a human donor in good health (CMV status not recorded). Some clones in this sample may be carry-over from other donors' samples. The rearrangement uses TRBV28 and TRBJ2-1; either TRBD1 or TRBD2 may supply D (5 bases each). This CDR3 reads CASSQRRGPGDEQFF. Here the CDR3 DNA reads TGTGCCAGCAGTCAACGCCGGGGCCCGGGCGATGAGCAGTTCTTC.